The 24 T cell receptor beta chains reported below all come from one sample, sequenced in a study of T cells in Graves' hyperthyroidism and ophthalmopathy. RNA transcripts were the template for amplifying TCR beta CDR3 regions. HTBI primers were employed in a first-round RT-PCR of the TCR CDR3. One entry per CDR3 protein results from TCRdb running MiXCR on the multiplex PCR reads. The repertoire holds roughly 290,000 distinct CDR3 sequences, with about an eighth as singletons. The sequenced sample consisted of blood. These receptors were taken from a woman in her twenties or thirties with Graves' hyperthyroidism that later progressed to Graves' ophthalmopathy.

As to this clonotype: A much more abundant neighbour one base away suggests this may be a read error. V and J are TRBV20-1 and TRBJ2-1; 8 nucleotides align to TRBD2. Germline values: CDR1 DFQATT, CDR2 SNEGSKA (reference sequence). The CDR3 has 15 residues. The CDR3 is CSARELAESYNEQLF. The DNA for the CDR3 is TGCAGTGCTAGAGAACTAGCGGAGTCCTACAATGAGCAGCTCTTC.

In its sample, this clonotype was seen many times. The V and J genes are TRBV19 and TRBJ1-2; D might be TRBD1 (5 bases). There are 17 residues in the CDR3. V was trimmed by 5 bases and J by 1 base, leaving 20 bases between them. Per the germline V gene, CDR1 is LNHDA and CDR2 is SQIVND (reference sequence). The CDR3 DNA follows: TGTGCCAGTAGTGCCCAAAGGGGCAGGAACCGTAACTATGGCTACACCTTC. It yields the protein CASSAQRGRNRNYGYTF. The entire variable domain, with the rest obtained from reference TRBV19 and TRBJ1-2, is as follows: DGGITQSPKYLFRKEGQNVTLSCEQNLNHDAMYWYRQDPGQGLRLIYYSQIVNDFQKGDIAEGYSVSREKKESFPLTVTSAQKNPTAFYLCASSAQRGRNRNYGYTFGSGTRLTVV.

This clonotype was picked up many times. This sequence joins TRBV3-1 and TRBJ1-6; D gene unclear. Trimming stripped 2 bases from V and 8 bases from J, with 7 bases between. This CDR3 has 13 amino acids. Looked up from germline, CDR1 is LGHDT and CDR2 is YNNKEL (reference sequence). The CDR3 DNA sequence: TGTGCCAGCAGCCAAAATGCGGATTCACCCCTCCACTTT. It codes for CASSQNADSPLHF.

This clonotype was found a few times. The chain recombines TRBV7-9 with TRBJ1-2, with a tentative D call TRBD1 (5 bases). Germline V gives CDR1 SEHNR, CDR2 FQNEAQ (reference sequence). The ends were cut back, 3 bases at V and 6 bases at J, with 11 bases in the middle. The CDR3 contains 13 residues. This CDR3 reads CASSFQGNNGYTF. The CDR3 coding sequence is TGTGCCAGCAGCTTCCAGGGAAACAATGGCTACACCTTC.

This clonotype occurred many times. V and J are TRBV27 and TRBJ2-2; D might be TRBD2 (6 bases). This CDR3 has 17 residues. Trimming took off 8 bases at V and 7 bases at J, with 26 bases between the two ends. Germline V CDR1 and CDR2: MNHEY, SMNVEV (reference sequence). CDR3 coding DNA: TGTGCCAGCGCCCCCCTCGGGGGATCGTCGTATGGCGGGGAGCTGTTTTTT. The encoded protein is CASAPLGGSSYGGELFF.

There are many counts of this clonotype. The chain uses TRBV2 and TRBJ2-5; perhaps TRBD1 as D (6 bases). Looked up from germline, CDR1 is SNHLY and CDR2 is FYNNEI. V was clipped by 5 bases and J by 4 bases, with 14 bases between them. The CDR3 contains 14 residues. The CDR3 protein is CASSSQGFRETQYF. CDR3 nucleotide sequence: TGTGCCAGCAGTTCCCAGGGGTTCCGAGAGACCCAGTACTTC.

This clonotype was seen ten or more times. The chain has TRBV18 and TRBJ2-5; tentatively, D is TRBD1 or TRBD2 (5 bases each). This CDR3 spans 15 amino acids. The germline V gene encodes CDR1 KGHSH and CDR2 LQKENI. Trimming cost V 5 bases and J 0 bases, with 13 bases left between them. In DNA, the CDR3 is TGTGCCAGCTCAGAAGGGACGCTCTACCAAGAGACCCAGTACTTC. Protein: CASSEGTLYQETQYF.

This clonotype was seen repeatedly, ten times or more. In DNA, the CDR3 is TGTGCCAGCAGCAACCTCGCTCGAACTAGCGGGAGGTCCAACACCGGGGAGCTGTTTTTT. This codes for CASSNLARTSGRSNTGELFF. The V and J genes are TRBV7-9 and TRBJ2-2; 12 nucleotides agree with TRBD2. V lost 5 bases and J lost 2; bases outside the gene matches: 15. Per germline, CDR1 SEHNR and CDR2 FQNEAQ (reference sequence). The CDR3 length is 20 residues.

At least ten counts were recorded for this clonotype. The J gene is TRBJ2-3, the V gene TRBV7-2, with D uncertain. The CDR3 is made up of 15 amino acids. Trimming cost V 0 bases and J 0 bases, with 7 bases left between them. The germline V gene encodes CDR1 SGHTA and CDR2 FQGNSA. This CDR3 is CASSLAGYSTDTQYF. The CDR3 DNA is TGTGCCAGCAGCTTAGCAGGATATAGCACAGATACGCAGTATTTT.

This clonotype was detected many times. This chain joins TRBV7-8 and TRBJ1-2; D call uncertain. With 4 bases removed from V and 4 bases from J, the gap between germline ends came to 16 bases. CDR3 size: 15 residues. Looked up from germline, CDR1 is SGHVS and CDR2 is FQNEAQ. The CDR3 DNA sequence: TGTGCCAGCAGCTCTGAGACCGGGAACTCCTATGGCTACACCTTC. Its protein is CASSSETGNSYGYTF. The full variable domain, its missing parts supplied by reference TRBV7-8 and TRBJ1-2, is GAGVSQSPRYKVAKRGQDVALRCDPISGHVSLFWYQQALGQGPEFLTYFQNEAQLDKSGLPSDRFFAERPEGSVSTLKIQRTQQEDSAVYLCASSSETGNSYGYTFGSGTRLTVV.

This clonotype was recorded at least ten times. This sequence joins TRBV11-2 and TRBJ1-6; D unclear. CDR3 length equals 14 residues. CDR1 is SGHAT and CDR2 is FQNNGV in the germline V gene. V lost 5 bases and J lost 8, with 13 bases in between. In DNA form, the CDR3 reads TGTGCCAGCAGCCTTAGGGAAAGCTATTCACCCCTCCACTTT. Protein product: CASSLRESYSPLHF.

This clonotype was observed at least ten times. The J gene is TRBJ2-7, the V gene TRBV11-2, with 7 bases aligning to TRBD1. This CDR3 has 15 residues. V lost 5 bases, J lost 2 bases, and 9 bases stayed unmatched. Germline CDR1 SGHAT, CDR2 FQNNGV. In DNA form, the CDR3 reads TGTGCCAGCAGCCAAAGACAGGGTAGAGCCTACGAGCAGTACTTC. Its translation is CASSQRQGRAYEQYF.

The table lists this clonotype with many counts. The chain joins TRBV28 to TRBJ2-1; weak D call: TRBD2 (6 bases). Germline V lookup: CDR1 MDHEN, CDR2 SYDVKM. CDR3 length: 15 amino acids. Between the trimmed V and J ends, which lost 5 bases and 0 bases, there was a span of 11 bases. CDR3 amino acids: CASSINSGSYNEQFF. CDR3 DNA: TGTGCCAGCAGTATCAATAGCGGCTCCTACAATGAGCAGTTCTTC.

Many counts were recorded for this clonotype. The rearrangement joins TRBV5-1 to TRBJ2-3, with 10 bases that match TRBD1. Germline V lookup: CDR1 SGHRS, CDR2 YFSETQ. The length of the CDR3 is 15 residues. The trim removed 4 bases at V and 4 bases at J, leaving 6 bases unmatched. CDR3 in DNA: TGCGCCAGCAGCCAACGGACAGGGGGGGCAGATACGCAGTATTTT. Translating it yields CASSQRTGGADTQYF.

This clonotype was seen ten or more times. This chain uses TRBV28 with TRBJ2-1, with TRBD2 identical over 10 bases. This CDR3 is 14 amino acids long. With 8 bases clipped from V and 2 bases from J, the junction kept 3 bases outside the gene matches. CDR1 and CDR2 from the germline V gene are MDHEN and SYDVKM. The CDR3 is CASQREGPYNEQFF. CDR3 nucleotide sequence: TGTGCCAGCCAGCGGGAGGGCCCCTACAATGAGCAGTTCTTC.

This clonotype has only a few counts. CDR3 residues: CASRLGVNTPELFF. The CDR3 DNA follows: TGTGCCAGCAGACTAGGGGTGAACACCCCCGAGCTGTTTTTT. J is TRBJ2-2 and V is TRBV27, with D tentatively TRBD1 or TRBD2 (5 bases each). Between the trimmed V and J ends, which lost 6 bases and 11 bases, there was a span of 19 bases. Per the germline V gene, CDR1 is MNHEY and CDR2 is SMNVEV (reference sequence). CDR3 length equals 14 residues.

At least ten counts were recorded for this clonotype. This chain joins TRBV12-3 or TRBV12-4 and TRBJ2-2; 7 bases line up with TRBD1. The CDR3 totals 12 residues. V trimming: 7 bases; J trimming: 6 bases; junction bases outside the gene matches: 2. The CDR3, as DNA: TGTGCCAGCATCGGGACAGCCGGGGAGCTGTTTTTT. This encodes CASIGTAGELFF.

This clonotype has ten or more counts. CDR3 nucleotides: TGTGCCCTTGACACCTCTGCTGAAAAACTGTTTTTT. Translation: CALDTSAEKLFF. The gene calls are TRBV30 and TRBJ1-4; D is undetermined. V dropped 8 bases and J dropped 7 bases, with 14 bases sitting between them. Germline V gene lookup returns CDR1 GTSNPN and CDR2 SVGIG (reference sequence). This CDR3 has 12 residues.

At least ten counts were recorded for this clonotype. This rearrangement joins TRBV2 to TRBJ2-5; 11 bases align to TRBD1. The CDR3 spans 15 residues. Germline V gene sequence: CDR1 SNHLY, CDR2 FYNNEI. J was trimmed by 5 bases and V by 6 bases; bases with no gene match: 8. In DNA, the CDR3 is TGTGCCAGCAGGATTGGGACAGGGGGAGGCGAGACCCAGTACTTC. Its translation: CASRIGTGGGETQYF. Supplemented by reference TRBV2 and TRBJ2-5, the full variable domain reads EPEVTQTPSHQVTQMGQEVILRCVPISNHLYFYWYRQILGQKVEFLVSFYNNEISEKSEIFDDQFSVERPDGSNFTLKIRSTKLEDSAMYFCASRIGTGGGETQYFGPGTRLLVL.

This clonotype came up many times. The chain is built from TRBV4-1 and TRBJ2-7, with a tentative D call TRBD1 (5 bases). V shed 1 base and J shed 6 bases, with 16 bases lying between them. The CDR3 covers 15 residues. Germline CDR1 MGHRA, CDR2 YSYEKL. CDR3 loop: CASSQVAGPAVEQYF. Written as DNA, the CDR3 is TGCGCCAGCAGCCAAGTGGCAGGGCCAGCTGTCGAGCAGTACTTC.

This clonotype has a count of ten or more. The chain combines TRBV6-2 or TRBV6-3 with TRBJ2-7, with 11 bases that match TRBD2. With 6 bases clipped from V and 1 base from J, the junction kept 23 bases outside the gene matches. The germline CDR1 and CDR2 sequences are MNHEY and SVGEGT. The CDR3 has 21 residues. The CDR3 spells CASREALAGARRRGKSYEQYF. DNA of the CDR3: TGTGCCAGCAGGGAGGCACTAGCGGGAGCTCGACGTAGGGGAAAATCCTACGAGCAGTACTTC.

The sample holds many counts of this clonotype. The chain couples TRBV2 to TRBJ1-5; 8 nucleotides align to TRBD1. Trimming removed 5 bases from V and 5 bases from J; junction bases left unmatched: 5. This CDR3 is built from 14 residues. The germline gives CDR1 SNHLY, CDR2 FYNNEI. The CDR3 DNA follows: TGTGCCAGCAGTTTCGACAGGGGCTATCAGCCCCAGCATTTT. Amino acids: CASSFDRGYQPQHF.

This clonotype was recorded many times. The gene calls are TRBV6-2 or TRBV6-3 and TRBJ1-1, with D perhaps matching TRBD1 (5 bases). The CDR3 has 14 amino acids. V was pared by 2 bases and J by 7 bases, with 14 bases between. CDR1 is MNHEY and CDR2 is SVGEGT in the germline V gene. CDR3 nucleotides: TGTGCCAGCAGTTACCAGGGCCCAACAAATGAAGCTTTCTTT. Its protein is CASSYQGPTNEAFF.

Many counts were recorded for this clonotype. The CDR3 coding sequence is TGTGCCAGCAGCCCCTTTTTCACAGATACGCAGTATTTT. Protein sequence: CASSPFFTDTQYF. The chain recombines TRBV7-2 with TRBJ2-3; D gene uncertain. This CDR3 is built from 13 residues. Germline V CDR1 and CDR2: SGHTA, FQGNSA. V was pared by 5 bases and J by 2 bases, with 8 bases between. Full variable domain (rest looked up from reference TRBV7-2 and TRBJ2-3): GAGVSQSPSNKVTEKGKDVELRCDPISGHTALYWYRQSLGQGLEFLIYFQGNSAPDKSGLPSDRFSAERTGGSVSTLTIQRTQQEDSAVYLCASSPFFTDTQYFGPGTRLTVL.